This TCR beta chain is drawn from a study of technical replicates of blood from a handful of donors. This clone was counted a single time. From germline, CDR1 is LGHNT and CDR2 FRNRAP. The CDR3 is 14 residues long. V lost 1 base to trimming and J lost 0 bases, with 6 bases between them. Profiling relied on immunoSEQ multiplex PCR, and the TCRdb table lists in-frame clones only, not all of them. The data show some 70,000 clones, 95% to 98% seen once. Specimen: T cells isolated from PBMCs. The TCR comes from a human donor in good health. V and J are TRBV12-5 and TRBJ1-1; possibly TRBD1 for D (6 bases). For the CDR3, the DNA is TGTGCTAGTGGTTTGGGACAGGTGAACACTGAAGCTTTCTTT. Protein sequence: CASGLGQVNTEAFF.